The clone carrying this TCR beta chain was counted between two and nine times. Its specificity is unknown. The V gene's germline CDR1 is MNHEY and CDR2 SVGAGI. There are 14 residues in the CDR3. V was cut by 2 bases and J by 3 bases, with 10 bases left in between. Sample time point: cycle 4 day 1 (C4D1), after five to seven weeks of nivolumab. Every one of the patients relapsed after autologous stem cell transplantation (brentuximab vedotin exposure was variable). Progressive disease, partial response or complete response was each patient's best response. This sample is part of a study of PD-1 blockade in classical Hodgkin lymphoma. Broader study findings: What drove the repertoire differences, possibly disease activity or prior therapy, has not been defined. Healthy donors reportedly exceeded newly diagnosed patients in baseline TCR diversity.

Measured with immunoSEQ multiplex PCR; TCRdb has only the in-frame clones, and not every one. Among some 34,000 clones, approximately 67% were seen once, and the ten largest hold about 3.8%. The material was peripheral blood mononuclear cells (PBMCs), obtained before the fourth cycle of nivolumab. J is TRBJ1-1 and V is TRBV6-5, with a weak D call TRBD1 (6 bases). The clonotype originates from a human donor with classical Hodgkin lymphoma. CDR3 region: CASSYGGSYTEAFF. As DNA, the CDR3 is TGTGCCAGCAGTTACGGGGGCAGTTACACTGAAGCTTTCTTT.